Following are 6 T cell receptor beta chains from one sample sequenced in a study of CD8+CD57+ T cells in acquired aplastic anemia (dated by TCRdb to 2017 to 2018). The run used an Illumina HiSeq 2000. TCR beta VDJ combination and CDR3 sequence profiling used genomic DNA as the template. TCRdb reworked the public reads: Q25 trimming with fastp, MiXCR clone assembly, productive beta chains retained. CDR3 protein sequences are deduplicated, and each keeps its most common genes and DNA. For this sample the table gives around 290,000 distinct CDR3 sequences, of which roughly 53% were detected only once. In total, the top ten clones hold roughly 1.2% of the sample. Flow cytometry had shown CD8+CD57+ cell expansion in the patients selected for sequencing. The sequencing input was sorted CD4+, CD8+, or CD8+CD57+ T cells (not recorded which) from PBMCs. These receptors were taken from a human donor with aplastic anemia.

J is TRBJ2-7 and V is TRBV4-2; 8 nucleotides match TRBD1. Trimming removed 3 bases from V and 2 bases from J; junction bases left unmatched: 6. The CDR3 contains 15 residues. Germline V gene lookup returns CDR1 LGHNA and CDR2 YNFKEQ. The CDR3 spells CASSQEPGQAYEQYF. The CDR3 nucleotides are TGTGCCAGCAGCCAGGAACCGGGACAGGCCTACGAGCAGTACTTC.

The chain couples TRBV20-1 to TRBJ1-5; D unclear. CDR1 DFQATT and CDR2 SNEGSKA come from the germline V gene (reference sequence). This CDR3 spans 12 amino acids. Trimming removed 3 bases from V and 1 base from J, with 4 bases in between. CDR3 DNA sequence: TGCAGTGCTAGTCGGAGCAATCAGCCCCAGCATTTT. The encoded protein is CSASRSNQPQHF.

This clonotype was detected ten times or more. The chain is built from TRBV4-2 and TRBJ1-5; D is ambiguous. Germline CDR1 is LGHNA and CDR2 is YNFKEQ. This CDR3 contains 17 residues. Trimming stripped 4 bases from V and 3 bases from J, with 19 bases between. CDR3 bases: TGTGCCAGCAGCCCCTCGGGCGGAACTTTCATCAATCAGCCCCAGCATTTT. It codes for CASSPSGGTFINQPQHF.

This clonotype was seen more than once but under ten times. This sequence joins TRBV2 and TRBJ2-5; TRBD2 matches 7 bases. The germline gives CDR1 SNHLY, CDR2 FYNNEI. The CDR3 extends over 15 amino acids. The trim removed 4 bases at V and 3 bases at J, leaving 8 bases unmatched. The CDR3 nucleotides read TGTGCCAGCAGTGGGCTCCTAGCGGACAAAGAGACCCAGTACTTC. It specifies CASSGLLADKETQYF.

V gene TRBV7-2 combines with J gene TRBJ2-7; D is perhaps TRBD1 (5 bases). This CDR3 is 14 amino acids long. CDR1 is SGHTA and CDR2 is FQGNSA in the germline V gene. With 5 bases removed from V and 2 bases from J, the gap between germline ends came to 13 bases. The CDR3 spells CASSPQGTPYEQYF. CDR3 bases: TGTGCCAGCAGCCCTCAGGGAACCCCCTACGAGCAGTACTTC.

This clonotype was counted a single time. This sequence joins TRBV4-1 and TRBJ1-2; 8 nucleotides align to TRBD1. Germline CDR1 reads MGHRA; CDR2 reads YSYEKL. The CDR3 sequence is 15 residues long. V trimming: 0 bases; J trimming: 5 bases; junction bases outside the gene matches: 5. The CDR3 DNA is TGCGCCAGCAGCCAAGATACGGGGACAGGATATGGCTACACCTTC. Its translation: CASSQDTGTGYGYTF.